The sequence of this T cell receptor beta chain was determined in a study of T cells in Graves' hyperthyroidism and ophthalmopathy. Looking at the study overall: Specimen type is peripheral blood, collected at initial diagnosis prior to any treatment. The study, taken as a whole, reports: Ophthalmopathy, which appeared later, was predicted by the model a median around 6.9 months before onset.

Hyperthyroidism had been newly diagnosed in patients aged 18 to 65, and its duration was under 2 months. Amplification of TCR beta CDR3 regions was performed using RNA transcripts as template. A first-round RT-PCR of the TCR CDR3 used the HTBI primer set. TCRdb fed the multiplex PCR reads into MiXCR, producing one record per CDR3 protein. The sample records around 690,000 distinct CDR3 sequences, 17% being singletons. There are a few counts of this clonotype. Its antigen is unknown. The CDR3 runs 13 residues. Per the germline V gene, CDR1 is SGHDT and CDR2 is YYEEEE. V was cut by 4 bases and J by 2 bases, with 10 bases left in between.

Material: blood. The TCR was taken from a middle-aged man with Graves' hyperthyroidism. V is TRBV5-6 and J is TRBJ2-7; D unresolved. CDR3 sequence reads: CASSPDATYEQYF. The CDR3 nucleotides are TGTGCCAGCAGCCCCGACGCAACCTACGAGCAGTACTTC.